This entry describes one TCR beta chain. This record comes from a study of blood T cell repertoires in COVID-19. Study background: The samples span acute and convalescent COVID-19 from the United States, Italy and Spain. PBMCs, B-cell-depleted T cells, or T cells were the source of the cDNA or gDNA that made up the material.

The table came from immunoSEQ multiplex PCR; TCRdb's copy has only in-frame clones and leaves some out. The sample has about 190,000 clones; roughly 85% are singletons. Material: peripheral blood. The sequence derives from a woman aged 25 to 45 with acute or convalescent COVID-19.

The CDR3 DNA reads TGTGCCAGCAGTGCGGGACTAGCGAAGGAGACCCAGTACTTC. Translated: CASSAGLAKETQYF. The chain links TRBV2 to TRBJ2-5; 10 nucleotides align to TRBD2. Trimming removed 4 bases from V and 5 bases from J; junction bases left unmatched: 4. This CDR3 is built from 14 residues. Germline-derived CDR1 and CDR2 are SNHLY and FYNNEI.